The T cell receptor (beta chain) described here comes from a study of cytomegalovirus exposure and HLA in healthy donors. This clone came up once. Only in-frame clones appear in the TCRdb table, and some are missing; sequencing was by immunoSEQ multiplex PCR. The data show 150,000 to 200,000 clones, about 90% seen once. CDR1 and CDR2 from the germline V gene are SGHTA and FQGNSA. V was pared by 4 bases and J by 11 bases, with 6 bases of the junction left unmatched. The CDR3 loop spans 12 amino acids. Sample: PBMCs. This clonotype was obtained from a woman younger than 30 in good health and CMV-seropositive. The chain recombines TRBV7-2 with TRBJ1-1; TRBD1 agrees at 8 bases. CDR3 coding DNA: TGTGCCAGCAGCTCTCGACAGGGGATGGCTTTCTTT. Protein: CASSSRQGMAFF. The full variable domain, its missing parts supplied by reference TRBV7-2 and TRBJ1-1, is GAGVSQSPSNKVTEKGKDVELRCDPISGHTALYWYRQSLGQGLEFLIYFQGNSAPDKSGLPSDRFSAERTGGSVSTLTIQRTQQEDSAVYLCASSSRQGMAFFGQGTRLTVV.